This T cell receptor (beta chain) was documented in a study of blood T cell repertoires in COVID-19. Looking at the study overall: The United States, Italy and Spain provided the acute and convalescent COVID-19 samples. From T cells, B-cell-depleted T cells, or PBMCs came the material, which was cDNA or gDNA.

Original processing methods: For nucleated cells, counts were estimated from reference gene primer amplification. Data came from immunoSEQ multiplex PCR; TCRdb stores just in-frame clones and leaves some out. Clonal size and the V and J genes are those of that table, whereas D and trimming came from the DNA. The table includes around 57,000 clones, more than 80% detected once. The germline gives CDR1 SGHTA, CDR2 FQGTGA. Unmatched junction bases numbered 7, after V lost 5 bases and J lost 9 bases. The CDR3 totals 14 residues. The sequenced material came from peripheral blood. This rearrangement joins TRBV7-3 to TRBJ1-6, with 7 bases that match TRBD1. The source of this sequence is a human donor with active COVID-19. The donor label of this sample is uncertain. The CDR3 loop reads CASSLGQISSPLHF. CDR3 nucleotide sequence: TGTGCCAGCAGCCTGGGACAGATTTCTTCACCCCTCCACTTT.